These T cell receptor delta chains were read from a single sample in a study of gamma-delta chains in newborns, infants, children. TCRdb re-called the reads via CATT. The repertoire includes roughly 14,000 delta-chain clones, 7% to 7.5% of them detected once, and 20% to 25% sits in the top ten. Source material: blood. The receptors shown here come from a child who was a newborn, infant or young child, either healthy, febrile or measles-vaccinated (not recorded which). CDR3s include the opening cysteine and the closing phenylalanine or tryptophan. The D gene is left open where the match is weak. Clone size is given for some rows only: seen once, a few or many times, or a class if the clone is expanded.

size: few
J: TRDJ1
D: TRDD3
V: TRDV2
CDR3: CACGTVLGGYTDKLIF
DNA: TGTGCCTGTGGCACCGTACTGGGGGGCTACACCGATAAACTCATCTTT

size: -
J: TRDJ1
D: TRDD3
V: TRDV2
CDR3: CACDTLGDRDKLIF
DNA: TGTGCCTGTGACACCCTGGGGGATAGGGATAAACTCATCTTT

size: few
J: TRDJ3
D: TRDD3
V: TRDV2
CDR3: CACDTWGIRGAWDTRQMFF
DNA: TGTGCCTGTGACACGTGGGGGATACGCGGGGCCTGGGACACCCGACAGATGTTTTTC

size: few
J: TRDJ3
D: TRDD3
V: TRDV2
CDR3: CACDTYWGIETWDTRQMFF
DNA: TGTGCCTGTGACACGTACTGGGGGATAGAAACCTGGGACACCCGACAGATGTTTTTC

size: few
J: TRDJ3
D: -
V: TRDV2
CDR3: CACDTGDFRSWDTRQMFF
DNA: TGTGCCTGTGACACTGGGGATTTCCGCTCCTGGGACACCCGACAGATGTTTTTC

size: -
J: TRDJ1
D: TRDD3
V: TRDV2
CDR3: CACDLLGDRGYTDKLIF
DNA: TGTGCCTGTGACTTACTGGGGGATAGGGGATACACCGATAAACTCATCTTT

size: few
J: TRDJ3
D: TRDD3
V: TRDV2
CDR3: CACDTVGDTPWNTRQMFF
DNA: TGTGCCTGTGACACCGTAGGGGATACGCCCTGGAACACCCGACAGATGTTTTTC

size: -
J: TRDJ2
D: TRDD3
V: TRDV2
CDR3: CACDTVGIRPLAAQLFF
DNA: TGTGCCTGTGACACCGTGGGGATACGGCCTCTGGCAGCACAACTCTTCTTT

size: -
J: TRDJ3
D: TRDD3
V: TRDV2
CDR3: CACDEYWGVSSWDTRQMFF
DNA: TGTGCCTGTGACGAGTACTGGGGGGTAAGCTCCTGGGACACCCGACAGATGTTTTTC

size: -
J: TRDJ1
D: TRDD3
V: TRDV2
CDR3: CACDVLGKSDKPIF
DNA: TGTGCCTGTGACGTACTGGGGAAGAGCGATAAACCCATCTTT

size: many
J: TRDJ1
D: -
V: TRDV2
CDR3: CACDTGLAYTDKLIF
DNA: TGTGCCTGTGACACCGGTCTGGCCTACACCGATAAACTCATCTTT

size: few
J: TRDJ3
D: -
V: TRDV2
CDR3: CACDPWESSWDTRQMFF
DNA: TGTGCCTGTGACCCTTGGGAGAGCTCCTGGGACACCCGACAGATGTTTTTC

size: -
J: TRDJ3
D: TRDD3
V: TRDV2
CDR3: CACDTAYWGSSWDTRQMFF
DNA: TGTGCCTGTGACACCGCCTACTGGGGGAGCTCCTGGGACACCCGACAGATGTTTTTC

size: -
J: TRDJ3
D: -
V: TRDV2
CDR3: CACDNFSSWDTRQMFF
DNA: TGTGCCTGTGACAACTTTAGCTCCTGGGACACCCGACAGATGTTTTTC

size: few
J: TRDJ1
D: TRDD3
V: TRDV3
CDR3: CAFRIVQDWGSYTDKLIF
DNA: TGCGCCTTTCGTATTGTCCAAGACTGGGGCTCGTACACCGATAAACTCATCTTT

size: -
J: TRDJ3
D: TRDD3
V: TRDV2
CDR3: CACGTLSGTGDYKGSWDTRQMFF
DNA: TGTGCCTGTGGCACCCTCTCTGGTACTGGGGACTACAAAGGGTCCTGGGACACCCGACAGATGTTTTTC

size: few
J: TRDJ1
D: -
V: TRDV3
CDR3: CARPPTAGYWDTDKLIF
DNA: TGTGCCCGCCCGCCTACGGCCGGATACTGGGACACCGATAAACTCATCTTT

size: -
J: TRDJ3
D: -
V: TRDV2
CDR3: CACDTAGATSWDTRQMFF
DNA: TGTGCCTGTGACACAGCCGGGGCCACCTCCTGGGACACCCGACAGATGTTTTTC

size: few
J: TRDJ3
D: TRDD3
V: TRDV2
CDR3: CACDAVAGDTAWDTRQMFF
DNA: TGTGCCTGTGACGCGGTGGCGGGGGATACCGCCTGGGACACCCGACAGATGTTTTTC

size: -
J: TRDJ3
D: TRDD3
V: TRDV2
CDR3: CACDGLLGDPSSWDTRQMFF
DNA: TGTGCCTGTGACGGCCTACTGGGGGATCCCAGCTCCTGGGACACCCGACAGATGTTTTTC

size: many
J: TRDJ3
D: TRDD3
V: TRDV2
CDR3: CACDTVGLGDTLWDTRQMFF
DNA: TGTGCCTGTGACACCGTGGGACTGGGGGATACGCTCTGGGACACCCGACAGATGTTTTTC

size: medium-sized
J: TRDJ1
D: TRDD3
V: TRDV2
CDR3: CACDILGDTHTDKLIF
DNA: TGTGCCTGTGACATACTGGGGGATACGCACACCGATAAACTCATCTTT

size: few
J: TRDJ3
D: TRDD3
V: TRDV2
CDR3: CACDTVLGIWDTRQMFF
DNA: TGTGCCTGTGACACCGTACTGGGGATCTGGGACACCCGACAGATGTTTTTC

size: many
J: TRDJ3
D: TRDD3
V: TRDV2
CDR3: CACDMNWGIRSWDTRQMFF
DNA: TGTGCCTGTGACATGAACTGGGGGATACGCTCCTGGGACACCCGACAGATGTTTTTC

size: few
J: TRDJ3
D: -
V: TRDV2
CDR3: CACDTVTWDTRQMFF
DNA: TGTGCCTGTGACACCGTGACCTGGGACACCCGACAGATGTTTTTC

size: -
J: TRDJ3
D: TRDD3
V: TRDV2
CDR3: CACDPLLGDTNTRQMFF
DNA: TGTGCCTGTGACCCCCTACTGGGGGATACGAACACCCGACAGATGTTTTTC

size: many
J: TRDJ3
D: TRDD3
V: TRDV2
CDR3: CACDSLLGDTPTWDTRQMFF
DNA: TGTGCCTGTGACTCCCTACTGGGGGATACGCCCACCTGGGACACCCGACAGATGTTTTTC

size: few
J: TRDJ1
D: TRDD3
V: TRDV2
CDR3: CACDALGDAYTDKLIF
DNA: TGTGCCTGTGACGCGCTGGGGGATGCGTACACCGATAAACTCATCTTT

size: -
J: TRDJ2
D: TRDD3
V: TRDV2
CDR3: CACDTSLLGDTRALTAQLFF
DNA: TGTGCCTGTGACACCTCCCTTCTGGGGGATACGCGAGCTTTGACAGCACAACTCTTCTTT

size: few
J: TRDJ1
D: TRDD3
V: TRDV2
CDR3: CACDTWGIRSMGLIF
DNA: TGTGCCTGTGACACCTGGGGGATTAGAAGTATGGGGCTCATCTTT

size: few
J: TRDJ3
D: -
V: TRDV2
CDR3: CACDTWDGSSWDTRQMFF
DNA: TGTGCCTGTGACACCTGGGATGGAAGCTCCTGGGACACCCGACAGATGTTTTTC

size: few
J: TRDJ3
D: TRDD3
V: TRDV2
CDR3: CACDTVGIRQSWDTRQMFF
DNA: TGTGCCTGTGACACCGTGGGGATACGCCAATCCTGGGACACCCGACAGATGTTTTTC

size: few
J: TRDJ1
D: TRDD3
V: TRDV2
CDR3: CACDTWGIRTDELIF
DNA: TGTGCCTGTGACACCTGGGGGATACGGACCGATGAACTCATCTTT

size: few
J: TRDJ3
D: TRDD3
V: TRDV2
CDR3: CACDTGDTGSSWDTRQMFF
DNA: TGTGCCTGTGACACCGGGGATACGGGTAGCTCCTGGGACACCCGACAGATGTTTTTC

size: few
J: TRDJ3
D: -
V: TRDV2
CDR3: CACDTVGGNSWDTRQMFF
DNA: TGTGCCTGTGACACCGTGGGGGGAAACTCCTGGGACACCCGACAGATGTTTTTC

size: many
J: TRDJ2
D: TRDD3
V: TRDV2
CDR3: CACDPILGDTPLALTAQLFF
DNA: TGTGCCTGTGACCCGATACTGGGGGATACGCCTTTAGCTTTGACAGCACAACTCTTCTTT

size: few
J: TRDJ3
D: TRDD3
V: TRDV2
CDR3: CACDSLGDSLSWDTRQMFF
DNA: TGTGCCTGTGATTCCCTGGGGGATTCTCTCTCCTGGGACACCCGACAGATGTTTTTC

size: -
J: TRDJ3
D: -
V: TRDV2
CDR3: CACDPITGSSWDTRQMFF
DNA: TGTGCCTGTGACCCTATTACTGGATCCTCCTGGGACACCCGACAGATGTTTTTC

size: few
J: TRDJ2
D: TRDD3
V: TRDV2
CDR3: CACDKRYWGIRGTAQLFF
DNA: TGTGCCTGTGACAAACGGTACTGGGGGATACGGGGGACAGCACAACTCTTCTTT

size: -
J: TRDJ3
D: -
V: TRDV2
CDR3: CACDTWGPLSSWDTRQMFF
DNA: TGTGCCTGTGACACCTGGGGACCGTTGAGCTCCTGGGACACCCGACAGATGTTTTTC

size: -
J: TRDJ3
D: -
V: TRDV2
CDR3: CACDTWGPADTRQMFF
DNA: TGTGCCTGTGACACCTGGGGCCCCGCCGACACCCGACAGATGTTTTTC

size: few
J: TRDJ1
D: -
V: TRDV2
CDR3: CACDTTGADKLIF
DNA: TGTGCCTGTGACACCACTGGAGCCGATAAACTCATCTTT

size: few
J: TRDJ3
D: TRDD3
V: TRDV2
CDR3: CACDTYWGITLSSWDTRQMFF
DNA: TGTGCCTGTGACACCTACTGGGGGATAACCCTCTCCTCCTGGGACACCCGACAGATGTTTTTC

size: medium-sized
J: TRDJ3
D: TRDD3
V: TRDV2
CDR3: CACDVVLGDRSSWDTRQMFF
DNA: TGTGCCTGTGACGTCGTACTGGGGGATAGGAGCTCCTGGGACACCCGACAGATGTTTTTC

size: medium-sized
J: TRDJ3
D: -
V: TRDV2
CDR3: CACDTTGSSWDTRQMFF
DNA: TGTGCCTGTGACACTACTGGGAGCTCCTGGGACACCCGACAGATGTTTTTC

size: few
J: TRDJ3
D: TRDD3
V: TRDV2
CDR3: CACDLLGDVWDTRQMFF
DNA: TGTGCCTGTGATTTACTGGGGGACGTCTGGGACACCCGACAGATGTTTTTC

size: -
J: TRDJ3
D: TRDD3
V: TRDV2
CDR3: CACDTVGDTRSWDTRQMFF
DNA: TGTGCCTGTGACACGGTGGGGGATACTCGCTCCTGGGACACCCGACAGATGTTTTTC

size: -
J: TRDJ3
D: TRDD3
V: TRDV2
CDR3: CACDRLTGGWSSWDTRQMFF
DNA: TGTGCCTGTGACCGCCTCACTGGGGGATGGAGCTCCTGGGACACCCGCCAGATGTTTTTC

size: -
J: TRDJ3
D: TRDD3
V: TRDV2
CDR3: CACDTLVGGYWGSWDTRQMFF
DNA: TGTGCCTGTGACACGTTGGTCGGCGGCTACTGGGGCTCCTGGGACACCCGACAGATGTTTTTC

size: -
J: TRDJ3
D: TRDD3
V: TRDV2
CDR3: CACDTLGDRDWDTRQMFF
DNA: TGTGCCTGTGACACGCTGGGGGATAGAGACTGGGACACCCGACAGATGTTTTTC

size: -
J: TRDJ3
D: TRDD3
V: TRDV2
CDR3: CACDILGDKFWDTRQMFF
DNA: TGTGCCTGTGACATACTGGGGGATAAATTCTGGGACACCCGACAGATGTTTTTC